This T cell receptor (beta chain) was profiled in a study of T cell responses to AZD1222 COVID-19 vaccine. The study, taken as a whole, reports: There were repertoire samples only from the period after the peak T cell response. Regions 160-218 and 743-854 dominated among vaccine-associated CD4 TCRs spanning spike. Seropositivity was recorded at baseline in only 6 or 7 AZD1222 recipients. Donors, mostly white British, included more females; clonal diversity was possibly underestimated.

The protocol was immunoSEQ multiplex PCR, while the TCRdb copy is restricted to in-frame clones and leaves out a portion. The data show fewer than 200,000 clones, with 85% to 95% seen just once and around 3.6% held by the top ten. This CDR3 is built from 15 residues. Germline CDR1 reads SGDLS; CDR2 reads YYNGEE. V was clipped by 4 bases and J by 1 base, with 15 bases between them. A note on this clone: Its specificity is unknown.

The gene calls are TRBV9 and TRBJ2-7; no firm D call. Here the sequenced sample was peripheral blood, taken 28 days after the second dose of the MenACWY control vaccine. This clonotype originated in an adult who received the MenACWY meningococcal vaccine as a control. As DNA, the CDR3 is TGTGCCAGCAGCCGGCTAGATTTACCGTCCTACGAGCAGTACTTC. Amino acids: CASSRLDLPSYEQYF.